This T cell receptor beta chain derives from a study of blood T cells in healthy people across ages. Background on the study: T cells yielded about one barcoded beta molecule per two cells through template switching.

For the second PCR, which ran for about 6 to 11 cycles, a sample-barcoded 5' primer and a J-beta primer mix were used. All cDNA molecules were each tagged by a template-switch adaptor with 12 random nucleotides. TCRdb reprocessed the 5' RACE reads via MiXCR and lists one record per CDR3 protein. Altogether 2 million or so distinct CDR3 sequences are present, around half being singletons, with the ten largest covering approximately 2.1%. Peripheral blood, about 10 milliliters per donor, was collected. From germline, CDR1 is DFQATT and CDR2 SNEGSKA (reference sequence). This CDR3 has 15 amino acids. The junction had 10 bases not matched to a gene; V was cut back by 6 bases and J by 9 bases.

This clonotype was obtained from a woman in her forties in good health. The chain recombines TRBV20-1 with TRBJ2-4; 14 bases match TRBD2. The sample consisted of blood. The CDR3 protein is CSAPGTSGGQGIQYF. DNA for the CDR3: TGCAGTGCGCCCGGGACTAGCGGGGGTCAGGGCATTCAGTACTTC.